The 21 T cell receptor beta chains below all came from one sample that was sequenced in a study of T cells in Graves' hyperthyroidism and ophthalmopathy. The TCR beta CDR3 regions underwent amplification using RNA transcripts as the source. TCR CDR3 regions were first amplified by RT-PCR with HTBI primers. Using its own MiXCR run on the multiplex PCR reads, TCRdb lists one record per CDR3 protein. The data show 400,000 to 500,000 distinct CDR3 sequences, 13% to 15% seen once. The sample taken for sequencing was blood. All receptors come from a woman between 18 and 30 years old with Graves' hyperthyroidism.

This clonotype was seen many times. The chain has TRBV7-8 and TRBJ1-1; D remains ambiguous. The CDR3 length is 11 residues. Germline CDR1 and CDR2: SGHVS and FQNEAQ. V lost 1 base, J lost 7 bases, and 4 bases lay in between. The DNA of the CDR3 is TGTGCCAGCAGCTTAGAGAATGAAGCTTTCTTT. This encodes CASSLENEAFF.

In regard to this clonotype: Relative to the germline gene, one junction end is altered; a read error may explain this. This chain links TRBV12-3 or TRBV12-4 with TRBJ1-1; 8 bases align to TRBD1. The CDR3 contains 13 residues. CDR3 region: CSSSSDRATEAFF. CDR3 nucleotide sequence: TGTTCCAGCAGTTCGGACAGGGCGACTGAAGCTTTCTTT.

In this sample, this clonotype turned up many times. This chain links TRBV4-1 with TRBJ1-5; TRBD1 matches 7 bases. CDR1 and CDR2 from the germline V gene are MGHRA and YSYEKL. The V gene end was trimmed by 4 bases and the J gene end by 6 bases; junction bases not matched to a gene: 9. This CDR3 comprises 15 residues. CDR3 in DNA: TGCGCCAGCAGCCGATACTCGACAGGGATTCAGCCCCAGCATTTT. It encodes CASSRYSTGIQPQHF.

This clonotype showed up many times. The gene calls are TRBV11-3 and TRBJ2-2, with D perhaps TRBD1 or TRBD2 (5 bases each). V lost 6 bases and J 4 bases, leaving 15 bases between the germline ends. Germline V gene lookup returns CDR1 SGHNT and CDR2 YENEEA. The length of the CDR3 is 15 residues. CDR3 residues: CASSFYSGPTGELFF. The CDR3 DNA reads TGTGCCAGCAGTTTCTATTCGGGACCCACCGGGGAGCTGTTTTTT.

This clonotype was found many times. J is TRBJ2-1 and V is TRBV10-2; possibly TRBD2 for D (6 bases). The germline gives CDR1 WSHSY, CDR2 SAAADI. CDR3 length equals 14 residues. The ends were cut back, 0 bases at V and 10 bases at J, with 13 bases in the middle. Here the CDR3 reads CASSESGLSMEQFF. In DNA form, the CDR3 reads TGCGCCAGCAGTGAGTCGGGACTTTCAATGGAGCAGTTCTTC.

This clonotype was counted many times. V usage is TRBV20-1 and J usage is TRBJ1-1, with D maybe TRBD1 (6 bases). The germline V gene has CDR1 DFQATT and CDR2 SNEGSKA (reference sequence). CDR3 length equals 14 residues. The V end was cut by 3 bases, the J end by 1 base, with 12 bases between. CDR3 in amino acids: CSARPWGPNTEAFF. For the CDR3, the DNA is TGCAGTGCTAGGCCATGGGGGCCGAACACTGAAGCTTTCTTT.

This clonotype has at least ten counts. V gene TRBV30 combines with J gene TRBJ1-2; D possibly corresponds to TRBD1 (6 bases). Germline CDR1 and CDR2: GTSNPN and SVGIG (reference sequence). The CDR3 spans 15 residues. V lost 8 bases, J lost 0 bases, and 19 bases lay in between. The CDR3 DNA reads TGTGCCCTGATCACCTGGACAGCAGCTAACTATGGCTACACCTTC. Translating it yields CALITWTAANYGYTF. The full variable domain, its missing parts supplied by reference TRBV30 and TRBJ1-2, is SQTIHQWPATLVQPVGSPLSLECTVEGTSNPNLYWYRQAAGRGLQLLFYSVGIGQISSEVPQNLSASRPQDRQFILSSKKLLLSDSGFYLCALITWTAANYGYTFGSGTRLTVV.

The sample holds many counts of this clonotype. The chain carries TRBV19 and TRBJ2-5, with TRBD2 matching 9 bases. This CDR3 is built from 16 residues. The V and J ends lost 6 bases and 2 bases, in that order; junction bases with no gene match: 10. CDR1 LNHDA and CDR2 SQIVND come from the germline V gene (reference sequence). CDR3 nucleotides: TGTGCCAGTAGCCACTTTAGCGGGAGCGGGCAAGAGACCCAGTACTTC. It yields the protein CASSHFSGSGQETQYF.

In this sample, this clonotype turned up many times. The chain links TRBV2 to TRBJ1-3, with a tentative D call TRBD1 (6 bases). The CDR3 has 15 residues. The germline gives CDR1 SNHLY, CDR2 FYNNEI. Trimming cost V 3 bases and J 0 bases, with 9 bases left between them. CDR3 residues: CASSEWTDSGNTIYF. The CDR3 DNA reads TGTGCCAGCAGTGAGTGGACAGACTCTGGAAACACCATATATTTT.

This clonotype was seen many times. The chain couples TRBV7-9 to TRBJ2-2, with D possibly TRBD1 on 6 matching bases. This CDR3 has 15 amino acids. The germline V gene encodes CDR1 SEHNR and CDR2 FQNEAQ (reference sequence). Trimming stripped 0 bases from V and 1 base from J, with 6 bases between. CDR3 sequence: CASSLAQGNTGELFF. The CDR3 DNA sequence: TGTGCCAGCAGCTTAGCACAGGGGAACACCGGGGAGCTGTTTTTT.

This clonotype was counted only a few times. The chain uses TRBV10-3 and TRBJ2-5; 14 nucleotides agree with TRBD2. After removal of 4 bases from V and 5 bases from J, the junction contained 3 bases not matched to a gene. The CDR3 totals 15 residues. Germline CDR1 ENHRY, CDR2 SYGVKD. The CDR3 coding sequence is TGTGCCATCAGTGCTGGGACTAGCGGGAGTGAGACCCAGTACTTC. Its protein product is CAISAGTSGSETQYF.

The rearrangement joins TRBV5-1 to TRBJ1-5; 9 positions agree with TRBD1. CDR3 length equals 16 residues. The V gene's germline CDR1 is SGHRS and CDR2 YFSETQ. The V segment lost 4 bases and the J segment 3 bases; nucleotides outside the gene matches: 8. CDR3 bases: TGCGCCAGCAGCCTATCGGGACAGGGAAACAATCAGCCCCAGCATTTT. This encodes CASSLSGQGNNQPQHF.

This clonotype has at least ten counts. This chain uses TRBV28 with TRBJ2-3; TRBD1 is a possible D gene (5 bases). CDR1 is MDHEN, CDR2 SYDVKM, per germline. This CDR3 comprises 18 residues. The V end was cut by 4 bases, the J end by 0 bases, with 20 bases between. The CDR3, as DNA: TGTGCCAGCAGTTCACCCGCCGACAGCTCTACTAGCACAGATACGCAGTATTTT. Encoded protein: CASSSPADSSTSTDTQYF.

This clonotype was counted many times. CDR3 DNA sequence: TGTGCCAGCAGTCGGGACAGGGGGTCTGAAGCTTTCTTT. It specifies CASSRDRGSEAFF. The chain couples TRBV3-1 to TRBJ1-1, with TRBD1 identical over 11 bases. The junction had 3 bases not matched to a gene; V was cut back by 6 bases and J by 6 bases. CDR1 and CDR2 from the germline V gene are LGHDT and YNNKEL (reference sequence). The CDR3 length is 13 residues.

This clonotype has more than one count but fewer than ten. This chain connects TRBV29-1 to TRBJ1-1, with 10 bases matching TRBD1. This CDR3 has 13 amino acids. Losses at the gene ends were 4 bases for V and 4 bases for J; bases not matched to a gene: 3. CDR1 and CDR2 (germline): SQVTM, ANQGSEA. The CDR3 protein is CSVVDRGPTEAFF. CDR3 bases: TGCAGCGTTGTAGACAGGGGGCCCACTGAAGCTTTCTTT.

Many counts were recorded for this clonotype. The V call is TRBV12-3 or TRBV12-4, the J call TRBJ2-7; D ambiguous. V lost 7 bases and J 3 bases, leaving 10 bases between the germline ends. CDR3 length: 12 residues. In DNA form, the CDR3 reads TGTGCCAGCACCCCGGACGGCTACGAGCAGTACTTC. Its translation is CASTPDGYEQYF.

This clonotype was seen many times. DNA for the CDR3: TGCAGTGCCCGGGTTGGTGGCAGCGCGCACTATAATTCACCCCTCCACTTT. As protein: CSARVGGSAHYNSPLHF. The V call is TRBV20-1, the J call TRBJ1-6; D remains ambiguous. Germline V CDR1 and CDR2: DFQATT, SNEGSKA (reference sequence). The CDR3 length is 17 residues. V dropped 6 bases and J dropped 3 bases, with 21 bases sitting between them.

The chain recombines TRBV12-3 or TRBV12-4 with TRBJ2-2, with a weak D call TRBD2 (5 bases). The CDR3 runs to 16 residues. V lost 3 bases to trimming and J lost 6 bases, with 17 bases between them. This CDR3 is CASSFRGRRSAGELFF. For the CDR3, the DNA is TGTGCCAGCAGTTTTCGAGGGCGAAGGTCTGCCGGGGAGCTGTTTTTT.

The V and J genes are TRBV20-1 and TRBJ2-4, with D hard to call. Trimming stripped 2 bases from V and 13 bases from J, with 15 bases between. The CDR3 length is 12 residues. CDR1 and CDR2 (germline): DFQATT, SNEGSKA (reference sequence). CDR3 residues: CSARPSQEAQYF. CDR3 in DNA: TGCAGTGCTAGACCCAGCCAAGAGGCCCAGTACTTC.

In this sample, this clonotype turned up many times. The gene calls are TRBV10-2 and TRBJ2-2, with D unclear. The germline CDR1 and CDR2 sequences are WSHSY and SAAADI. The CDR3 length is 13 residues. V was pared by 2 bases and J by 6 bases, with 7 bases between. CDR3 residues: CASSEIEAGELFF. CDR3 in DNA: TGCGCCAGCAGTGAGATTGAAGCCGGGGAGCTGTTTTTT.

Ten or more counts support this clonotype. The chain is built from TRBV20-1 and TRBJ1-2, with 11 bases that match TRBD1. The J segment lost 8 bases and the V segment lost 3 bases, leaving 14 bases of the junction unmatched. The germline gives CDR1 DFQATT, CDR2 SNEGSKA (reference sequence). The CDR3 is 16 residues long. CDR3 in amino acids: CSARSGQGASLEGYTF. The CDR3 DNA follows: TGCAGTGCTAGGAGCGGACAGGGGGCCTCCCTTGAGGGCTACACCTTC.